Listed below are T cell receptor beta chains from one sample, sequenced in a study of response to subunit inactivated influenza vaccine. One entry per CDR3 protein results from TCRdb running MiXCR on the RT-PCR reads. Among about 520,000 distinct CDR3 sequences, about 25% were seen once, and the ten largest hold approximately 2%. The sample consisted of CD4+ T cells sorted from PBMCs, taken 4 to 6 days after vaccination. These TCRs come from a middle-aged man who received an inactivated influenza vaccine. Both conserved end residues are part of each CDR3. A D gene is named only where the DNA matches it firmly. A clone size is listed for some rows: how often the clone was seen (once, few, many), or a class if it is expanded.

- TRBJ2-2 TRBV5-1 TRBD2 CASSVRGGLSNTGELFF TGCGCCAGCAGCGTACGGGGGGGCCTTTCGAACACCGGGGAGCTGTTTTTT
- TRBJ1-1 TRBV20-1 TRBD1 CSASGTGELNTEAFF TGCAGTGCTAGTGGGACAGGGGAATTGAACACTGAAGCTTTCTTT
many TRBJ2-1 TRBV5-1 - CASSLRQVQDEQFF TGCGCCAGCAGCCTTCGACAGGTTCAGGATGAGCAGTTCTTC
- TRBJ2-3 TRBV11-2 TRBD2 CASSFGLAGLSDTQYF TGTGCCAGCAGCTTCGGACTAGCGGGACTATCAGATACGCAGTATTTT
- TRBJ2-7 TRBV29-1 TRBD2 CSVARAGGHHEQYF TGCAGCGTTGCCCGAGCGGGAGGGCACCACGAGCAGTACTTC
- TRBJ1-2 TRBV18 - CASSPGRGNYGYTF TGTGCCAGCTCACCGGGCCGGGGAAACTATGGCTACACCTTC
many TRBJ2-5 TRBV29-1 - CSVDWGETQYF TGCAGCGTTGATTGGGGAGAGACCCAGTACTTC
few TRBJ2-1 TRBV28 TRBD2 CASLGLAVNEQFF TGTGCCAGTTTGGGACTAGCGGTCAATGAGCAGTTCTTC
- TRBJ2-7 TRBV6-4 TRBD1 CAIRGDRTYEQYF TGTGCCATCAGGGGGGACAGGACCTACGAGCAGTACTTC
- TRBJ1-3 TRBV3-1 - CASGRTGSGNTIYF TGTGCCAGCGGAAGAACAGGGTCTGGAAACACCATATATTTT
many TRBJ2-7 TRBV29-1 TRBD2 CSVMSGSYEQYF TGCAGCGTTATGAGCGGGAGCTACGAGCAGTACTTC
- TRBJ2-3 TRBV5-4 TRBD2 CASTLSASGTDTQYF TGTGCCAGCACCCTGTCGGCTAGCGGGACAGATACGCAGTATTTT
few TRBJ1-4 TRBV5-1 - CASSPRPGTNEKLFF TGCGCCAGCAGCCCGCGCCCCGGGACCAATGAAAAACTGTTTTTT
few TRBJ2-7 TRBV7-2 TRBD1 CASSPYRGLEQYF TGTGCCAGCAGCCCATACAGGGGGCTAGAGCAGTACTTC
few TRBJ1-5 TRBV5-6 - CASSLAGPVNQPQHF TGTGCCAGCAGCTTGGCAGGGCCAGTCAATCAGCCCCAGCATTTT
few TRBJ2-3 TRBV7-2 TRBD2 CASSPPLGGGWDTQYF TGTGCCAGCAGCCCCCCCCTCGGGGGGGGTTGGGATACGCAGTATTTT
- TRBJ2-1 TRBV19 TRBD1 CASSTRDRGLDEQFF TGTGCCAGTAGTACCCGGGACAGGGGGCTTGATGAGCAGTTCTTC
few TRBJ2-7 TRBV27 TRBD2 CASSRSRLATTYEQYF TGTGCCAGCAGCCGCTCAAGACTAGCCACAACCTACGAGCAGTACTTC
few TRBJ1-2 TRBV29-1 - CSVDQGSGYTF TGCAGCGTTGACCAGGGGTCTGGCTACACCTTC